These T cell receptor beta chains were read from a single sample in a study of cytomegalovirus exposure and HLA in healthy donors. Data came from immunoSEQ multiplex PCR; TCRdb stores just in-frame clones and leaves some out. The sample has over 150,000 clones, 76% seen once. Sequenced: PBMCs. These receptors originate from a man aged 55-75 years in good health and CMV-seronegative. CDR3s include the opening cysteine and the closing phenylalanine or tryptophan. The D gene is left open where the match is weak. Expanded clones get a size class; other rows say once, few or many, or leave the size out.

D	J	size	V	DNA	CDR3
-	TRBJ2-1	once	TRBV13	TGTGCCAGCAGCCCGCCTTCAGGGGTCAATGAGCAGTTCTTC	CASSPPSGVNEQFF
-	TRBJ1-2	-	TRBV29-1	TGCAGCGTGTCCCCTTTTATCGACAGCCTTTATGGCTACACCTTC	CSVSPFIDSLYGYTF
-	TRBJ1-2	-	TRBV5-4	TGTGCCAGCAGCTTGGGCTCAGGGGACTACCGCTATGGCTACACCTTC	CASSLGSGDYRYGYTF
-	TRBJ2-6	-	TRBV5-1	TGCGCCAGCAGCCCATTAGGTGAGGCTGGGGCCAACGTCCTGACTTTC	CASSPLGEAGANVLTF
TRBD1	TRBJ2-3	-	TRBV7-9	TGTGCTAGCAGCTTAGACACAGGGGGCGCTTATAGCACAGATACGCAGTATTTT	CASSLDTGGAYSTDTQYF
-	TRBJ2-3	-	TRBV5-4	TGTGCCAGCAGCCTAGACAGTAATACGCAGTATTTT	CASSLDSNTQYF
-	TRBJ1-4	-	TRBV19	TGTGCCAGTAGGACGATAGGGGGAACTAATGAAAAACTGTTTTTT	CASRTIGGTNEKLFF
TRBD2	TRBJ2-2	-	TRBV7-8	TGTGCCAGCAGCGAGCTAGCGGGGGAGAACACCGGGGAGCTGTTTTTT	CASSELAGENTGELFF
TRBD2	TRBJ2-2	few	TRBV7-2	TGTGCCAGCAGGCCGGGGGGGCGCGACACCGGGGAGCTGTTTTTT	CASRPGGRDTGELFF
TRBD1	TRBJ1-4	-	TRBV7-2	TGTGCCAGCAGCTTCACCGGGACAGGGGGAGAAAAACTGTTTTTT	CASSFTGTGGEKLFF
TRBD2	TRBJ2-1	-	TRBV25-1	TGTGCCAGCAGTGAGACTAGCGGGAGGGACAATGAGCAGTTCTTC	CASSETSGRDNEQFF
-	TRBJ2-3	-	TRBV7-6	TGTGCCAGCAGCTTAACGGGGGGCACAGATACGCAGTATTTT	CASSLTGGTDTQYF
-	TRBJ1-3	few	TRBV4-1	TGCGCCAGCAGGGACGGACAGCTCTCTGGAAACACCATATATTTT	CASRDGQLSGNTIYF
TRBD1	TRBJ2-7	-	TRBV7-6	TGTGCCAGCGCCGGGACAGGGGGCGAGCAGTACTTC	CASAGTGGEQYF
TRBD1	TRBJ1-1	-	TRBV11-1	TGTGCCAGCAGCGTGACAGGGAGGACTGAAGCTTTCTTT	CASSVTGRTEAFF
TRBD2	TRBJ2-3	-	TRBV6-4	TGTGCCAGCAGTGAGGGCGCGGGGGGTAGCACAGATACGCAGTATTTT	CASSEGAGGSTDTQYF
-	TRBJ2-5	few	TRBV29-1	TGCAGCGTTGCCTATCCGGGACTCGCCCCGGAGACCCAGTACTTC	CSVAYPGLAPETQYF
-	TRBJ2-5	-	TRBV2	TGTGCCGGGCATCAAGAGACCCAGTACTTC	CAGHQETQYF
-	TRBJ2-2	-	TRBV6-4	TGTGCCAGCAGTGAGAGGTGGCTTAACCCCACCGGGGAGCTGTTTTTT	CASSERWLNPTGELFF
-	TRBJ1-5	-	TRBV6-4	TGTGCCAGCAGTGAAGGGGGAAATCAGCCCCAGCATTTT	CASSEGGNQPQHF
-	TRBJ2-2	-	TRBV5-1	TGCGCCAGCAGCGGGCAGGACACCGGGGAGCTGTTTTTT	CASSGQDTGELFF
TRBD2	TRBJ2-2	-	TRBV9	TGTGCCAGCAGCGTTGGACTAGCGGGAGTTCACGGCACCGGGGAGCTGTTTTTT	CASSVGLAGVHGTGELFF
-	TRBJ2-1	few	TRBV25-1	TGTGCCAGCCTCCTGTCCTCAGGGGGAGGCTACAATGAGCAGTTCTTC	CASLLSSGGGYNEQFF
TRBD1	TRBJ2-7	-	TRBV7-3	TGTGCCAGCAGCCCAGGGGGACAGTCAACCTACGAGCAGTACTTC	CASSPGGQSTYEQYF
TRBD1	TRBJ2-1	-	TRBV15	TGTGCCACCAGGACCCGGACAGGGGGGTTGCCTAACAATGAGCAGTTCTTC	CATRTRTGGLPNNEQFF
TRBD2	TRBJ2-2	-	TRBV4-2	TGTGCCAGCAGCCAAGATCGATATAGCGGGGGGGTTGGTGGCGGGGAGCTGTTTTTT	CASSQDRYSGGVGGGELFF
-	TRBJ1-3	-	TRBV28	TGTGCCAGCAGTTACCCTGAGTTCCAACCCCGCTCTGGAAACACCATATATTTT	CASSYPEFQPRSGNTIYF
TRBD1	TRBJ1-5	-	TRBV6-5	TGTGCCAGCTCGCGCCGGGGACAGGCTAATCAGCCCCAGCATTTT	CASSRRGQANQPQHF
-	TRBJ2-5	few	TRBV30	TGTGCCTCCGCCCGGTTCCAAGAGACCCAGTACTTC	CASARFQETQYF
-	TRBJ2-7	-	TRBV5-4	TGTGCCAGCAGCTTGGACGGTAGATACGAGCAGTACTTC	CASSLDGRYEQYF
TRBD1	TRBJ2-5	-	TRBV7-7	TGTGCCAGCAGCTTAGGCCGGACAGGGTGGGAGACCCAGTACTTC	CASSLGRTGWETQYF
-	TRBJ1-3	once	TRBV5-5	TGTGCCAGCAGCTTGGTGTATGCAGGGTACCCTGGAAACACCATATATTTT	CASSLVYAGYPGNTIYF
TRBD1	TRBJ1-2	few	TRBV27	TGTGCCAGCAGTCCCCGGACAGGGCCTACCGCCTATGGCTACACCTTC	CASSPRTGPTAYGYTF
TRBD1	TRBJ1-4	few	TRBV7-9	TGTGCCAGCAGCTTACCGGGACAGGGGAAGGCGACTAATGAAAAACTGTTTTTT	CASSLPGQGKATNEKLFF
-	TRBJ2-4	few	TRBV9	TGTGCCAGCAGCGTAGGGGCCCTAGCCAAAAACATTCAGTACTTC	CASSVGALAKNIQYF
-	TRBJ1-2	-	TRBV27	TGTGCCAGCAGTTTTAGTTTCCCGGGAGCTAACTATGGCTACACCTTC	CASSFSFPGANYGYTF
TRBD2	TRBJ2-3	-	TRBV28	TGTGCCAGCATCCCTCCGGGACTAGCGGGAGGGCCAGTAGGAGATACGCAGTATTTT	CASIPPGLAGGPVGDTQYF
TRBD2	TRBJ2-3	-	TRBV27	TGTGCCAGCAGTCCCATCTTCCGGGGACTAGCGGGAGTGGGGAAAACTAGCACAGATACGCAGTATTTT	CASSPIFRGLAGVGKTSTDTQYF
-	TRBJ1-2	-	TRBV5-6	TGTGCCAGCAGCTTGATTTGGGGCAGGGACTATGGCTACACCTTC	CASSLIWGRDYGYTF
TRBD2	TRBJ2-3	-	TRBV30	TGTGCCTGGGTGGGAGGGGCGGCAGATACGCAGTATTTT	CAWVGGAADTQYF
-	TRBJ1-2	once	TRBV5-4	TGTGCCAGCAGCTCAGGACAGACTAACTATGGCTACACCTTC	CASSSGQTNYGYTF
TRBD2	TRBJ2-1	-	TRBV4-1	TGCGCCAGCAGCCAAGATACTAGCGGGAGTCTGAATGAGCAGTTCTTC	CASSQDTSGSLNEQFF
TRBD1	TRBJ2-3	-	TRBV5-1	TGCGCCAGCAGCTTGGAGGGGGCGAGGAGCACAGATACGCAGTATTTT	CASSLEGARSTDTQYF
-	TRBJ1-4	-	TRBV11-2	TGTGCCAGCAGCTTAGACGGGGGGGCAACTAATGAAAAACTGTTTTTT	CASSLDGGATNEKLFF
-	TRBJ1-5	-	TRBV6-6	TGTGCCAGCGGGGCAGGGTGGGACAATCAGCCCCAGCATTTT	CASGAGWDNQPQHF
-	TRBJ2-3	-	TRBV10-3	TGTGCCATCAGTGGGGGGGGGCGAAACACAGATACGCAGTATTTT	CAISGGGRNTDTQYF
-	TRBJ1-5	-	TRBV19	TGTGCCAGTAATCTACGGGGGGGTCACAATCAGCCCCAGCATTTT	CASNLRGGHNQPQHF
TRBD1	TRBJ1-5	-	TRBV19	TGTGCCAGTAGTAGACAGGGGTATCAGCCCCAGCATTTT	CASSRQGYQPQHF
TRBD1	TRBJ2-7	-	TRBV9	TGTGCCAGCAGCAGAGGGGGGACAGGGTCCTACGAGCAGTACTTC	CASSRGGTGSYEQYF
TRBD2	TRBJ2-7	-	TRBV5-4	TGTGCCAGCAGCGCCGGGACTAGCGGGAGCGAGCAGTACTTC	CASSAGTSGSEQYF
TRBD2	TRBJ2-4	few	TRBV4-3	TGCGCCAGCAGCCAAGAGGCTAGAGGGAGGGCGGCCAAAAACATTCAGTACTTC	CASSQEARGRAAKNIQYF
TRBD1	TRBJ1-1	few	TRBV2	TGTGCCGGAGGACAGGGGAAAACTGAAGCTTTCTTT	CAGGQGKTEAFF
-	TRBJ1-5	-	TRBV6-1	TGTGCCAGCAGTGAGGGGGGTGGTCAGCCCCAGCATTTT	CASSEGGGQPQHF
TRBD1	TRBJ1-2	-	TRBV5-4	TGTGCCAGCAGCTTGAGGGGGACAGGGGGCTTCCAGGGATACACCTTC	CASSLRGTGGFQGYTF
TRBD2	TRBJ2-1	once	TRBV6-5	TGTGCCAGCAGCCGCTCAGCGGGGGACCCTAATGAGCAGTTCTTC	CASSRSAGDPNEQFF
TRBD1	TRBJ2-4	-	TRBV6-5	TGTGCCAGCAGATACCCCGAGACAGGGGTCCTAGGCTTC	CASRYPETGVLGF
-	TRBJ2-2	-	TRBV28	TGTGCCAGCTTACGGAGCTCCACCGGGGAGCTGTTTTTT	CASLRSSTGELFF